The 7 T cell receptor beta chains reported below all come from one sample, sequenced in a study of T cells in Graves' hyperthyroidism and ophthalmopathy. The investigators amplified TCR beta CDR3 regions from RNA transcripts. HTBI primers were the set used in a first-round RT-PCR of the TCR CDR3. TCRdb fed the multiplex PCR reads into MiXCR, producing one record per CDR3 protein. The table includes about 160,000 distinct CDR3 sequences, roughly 9.4% detected once. Sequencing was done on a sample of blood. Source of these receptors: a woman younger than 30 with Graves' hyperthyroidism that later progressed to Graves' ophthalmopathy.

The chain has TRBV4-1 and TRBJ2-2, with D tentatively TRBD1 (5 bases). Germline lookup yields CDR1 MGHRA and CDR2 YSYEKL. This CDR3 has 14 amino acids. V was cut by 7 bases and J by 1 base, with 10 bases left in between. CDR3 residues: CASKGVGNTGELFF. The CDR3 DNA reads TGCGCCAGCAAAGGGGTGGGGAACACCGGGGAGCTGTTTTTT.

The rearrangement joins TRBV28 to TRBJ1-1; possible D gene TRBD1, 5 bases. V lost 5 bases and J lost 0, with 13 bases in between. The CDR3 totals 15 residues. Germline V gene sequence: CDR1 MDHEN, CDR2 SYDVKM. In nucleotides, the CDR3 is TGTGCCAGCAGTCCCGAGACAGACTTGAACACTGAAGCTTTCTTT. Protein product: CASSPETDLNTEAFF.

This clonotype was counted ten times or more. The genes are TRBV20-1 and TRBJ1-5; D not resolved. The CDR3 covers 11 residues. CDR1 DFQATT and CDR2 SNEGSKA come from the germline V gene (reference sequence). Trimming removed 0 bases from V and 9 bases from J, with 6 bases in between. The CDR3 DNA is TGCAGTGCTAGAGATGAGGGGCCCCAGCATTTT. Translated: CSARDEGPQHF.

The chain is built from TRBV3-1 and TRBJ2-1, with TRBD2 identical over 8 bases. The length of the CDR3 is 17 residues. Trimming removed 2 bases from V and 12 bases from J; junction bases left unmatched: 18. Germline lookup yields CDR1 LGHDT and CDR2 YNNKEL (reference sequence). The DNA for the CDR3 is TGTGCCAGCAGCCAACCGGGGACTAGGGGGGGATATGGTGTGCAGTTCTTC. This gives the protein CASSQPGTRGGYGVQFF.

This clonotype was counted at least ten times. The chain is built from TRBV6-2 or TRBV6-3 and TRBJ2-4; maybe TRBD1 (6 bases). The V end was cut by 4 bases, the J end by 6 bases, with 13 bases between. The germline CDR1 and CDR2 sequences are MNHEY and SVGEGT. CDR3 length: 14 residues. DNA of the CDR3: TGTGCCAGCAGTTCAGGACAGACCGGAAACATTCAGTACTTC. Amino acid sequence: CASSSGQTGNIQYF.

This clonotype was found a few times. A much bigger clone sits one base away, suggesting this may be a read error. This chain links TRBV6-1 with TRBJ2-6; D not certain. Per the germline V gene, CDR1 is MNHNS and CDR2 is SASEGT. V was shortened by 7 bases and J by 2 bases, with 6 bases between the two germline ends. The CDR3 length is 13 residues. This chain's CDR3 is CASTWAGANVLTF. As DNA, the CDR3 is TGTGCCAGCACCTGGGCTGGGGCCAACGTCCTGACTTTC.

This clonotype was seen ten or more times. The rearrangement links TRBV3-1 to TRBJ1-2, with D possibly matching TRBD1 (5 bases). This CDR3 is built from 16 residues. CDR1 LGHDT and CDR2 YNNKEL come from the germline V gene (reference sequence). Trimming removed 0 bases at V and 7 bases at J, with 18 bases between. The CDR3 is CASSQDQALLRVGYTF. CDR3 bases: TGTGCCAGCAGCCAAGATCAGGCCCTACTCAGGGTTGGCTACACCTTC.